These T cell receptor beta chains were read from a single sample in a study of T cell repertoires in cytomegalovirus infection. TCRdb re-analysed the reads in MiXCR, keeping a single row per CDR3 protein. The sample has approximately 770,000 distinct CDR3 sequences, roughly 28% seen once. Antigens for these TCRs are unknown. The sequences come from cultured CD8+ T cells from PBMCs, collected from culture after CMV antigen stimulation. The origin of the receptors is a human donor in good health (CMV status not recorded). Some clones in this sample may be carry-over from other donors' samples. Both conserved end residues are part of each CDR3. A D gene is named only where the DNA matches it firmly. A row's size may be missing; if present it is once, few, many or a size class.

cdr3_aa | cdr3_nt | j_call | cdr3_length | clone_size | d_call | v_call
CASRPPRLMNTEAFF | TGTGCCAGTCGCCCTCCCCGGCTGATGAACACTGAAGCTTTCTTT | TRBJ1-1 | 15 | many | NA | TRBV28
CASSLDGNSGNTIYF | TGTGCCAGCAGTCTCGACGGAAACTCTGGAAACACCATATATTTT | TRBJ1-3 | 15 | few | NA | TRBV6-5
CATRQVLNTEAFF | TGTGCCACACGACAGGTTTTGAACACTGAAGCTTTCTTT | TRBJ1-1 | 13 | NA | NA | TRBV19
CASSPSRGAEAFF | TGTGCCAGCAGCCCGTCTAGAGGGGCTGAAGCTTTCTTT | TRBJ1-1 | 13 | NA | NA | TRBV7-3
CSVEDRGFTDTQYF | TGCAGCGTTGAAGACAGGGGTTTCACAGATACGCAGTATTTT | TRBJ2-3 | 14 | NA | NA | TRBV29-1
CASSKGGLYNEQFF | TGTGCCAGCAGCAAAGGGGGGCTCTACAATGAGCAGTTCTTC | TRBJ2-1 | 14 | NA | NA | TRBV7-6
CASSQERSSYNSPLHF | TGTGCCAGCAGCCAGGAGAGGAGCTCCTATAATTCACCCCTCCACTTT | TRBJ1-6 | 16 | many | NA | TRBV5-5
CASSERTENYSNQPQHF | TGTGCCAGCTCAGAGCGGACAGAAAACTATAGCAATCAGCCCCAGCATTTT | TRBJ1-5 | 17 | NA | NA | TRBV18
CASSPDRGSDEQFF | TGTGCCAGCAGCCCTGACAGGGGGAGCGATGAGCAGTTCTTC | TRBJ2-1 | 14 | once | TRBD1 | TRBV28
CASRNTGDSYNEQFF | TGTGCCAGCAGGAATACAGGGGACTCCTACAATGAGCAGTTCTTC | TRBJ2-1 | 15 | few | TRBD1 | TRBV13
CASSYFGGDTDTQYF | TGTGCCAGCAGTTACTTTGGAGGGGACACAGATACGCAGTATTTT | TRBJ2-3 | 15 | NA | NA | TRBV6-5
CASSLELAGQSSYNEQFF | TGTGCCAGCAGTTTAGAGCTAGCGGGTCAGAGCTCCTACAATGAGCAGTTCTTC | TRBJ2-1 | 18 | NA | TRBD2 | TRBV12-3/TRBV12-4
CASSFDRVEEKLFF | TGTGCCAGCAGTTTTGACAGGGTGGAAGAAAAACTGTTTTTT | TRBJ1-4 | 14 | NA | TRBD1 | TRBV28
CASSFGTGKGDTQYF | TGTGCCAGCAGCTTTGGGACAGGGAAAGGAGATACGCAGTATTTT | TRBJ2-3 | 15 | many | TRBD1 | TRBV7-6
CSVYGKGVAGELFF | TGCAGCGTTTACGGAAAGGGGGTCGCCGGGGAGCTGTTTTTT | TRBJ2-2 | 14 | NA | NA | TRBV29-1